The clone carrying this T cell receptor (beta chain) was counted a few times. This CDR3 is 17 amino acids long. Germline V gene sequence: CDR1 SGHVS, CDR2 FQNEAQ. Losses at the gene ends were 4 bases for V and 2 bases for J; bases not matched to a gene: 4. This entry belongs to a study of blood T cell repertoires in COVID-19. Sequenced by immunoSEQ multiplex PCR; TCRdb stores in-frame clones only, minus some. The repertoire consists of approximately 300,000 clones, with 87% occurring once and the leading ten covering approximately 5%. The sequencing input was PBMCs or T cells enriched from blood (not recorded which). This chain uses TRBV7-8 with TRBJ2-6, with TRBD1 matching 11 bases. The clonotype comes from a woman in her twenties or thirties who had recovered from COVID-19. The CDR3 spells CASSSRTGGTGANVLTF. The CDR3 bases are TGTGCCAGCAGCTCGCGGACAGGGGGCACTGGGGCCAACGTCCTGACTTTC.